Presented here are 18 T cell receptor beta chains from one specimen sequenced in a study of CD8 T cells in Susac syndrome. When the RNA was reverse transcribed, random hexamers were used with an input of roughly 0.5 to 1 ug. TCRdb analysed the immunoSEQ multiplex PCR reads with MiXCR anew, one entry per CDR3 protein. Here the sample spans hundreds of thousands of distinct CDR3 sequences, less than 95% being singletons. The specimen was CD4+ T cells from PBMCs. These receptors were collected from a human donor with Susac syndrome.

The CDR3 loop reads CSATGLLYNEQFF. For the CDR3, the DNA is TGCAGCGCCACGGGACTATTGTACAATGAGCAGTTCTTC. V gene TRBV29-1 combines with J gene TRBJ2-1; 7 bases fit TRBD2. J gave up 4 bases and V 7 bases, and 7 bases lay outside the gene matches. Germline loops: CDR1 SQVTM, CDR2 ANQGSEA. The CDR3 extends over 13 amino acids.

The chain uses TRBV7-2 and TRBJ2-1; 7 nucleotides align to TRBD1. V shed 5 bases, J shed 7 bases, and the junction held 8 bases outside the gene matches. Looked up from germline, CDR1 is SGHTA and CDR2 is FQGNSA. The CDR3 runs 14 residues. CDR3 nucleotide sequence: TGTGCCAGCAGCACCCCGGACAGGCCGAATGAGCAGTTCTTC. This encodes CASSTPDRPNEQFF. Variable domain in full (rest from reference TRBV7-2 and TRBJ2-1): GAGVSQSPSNKVTEKGKDVELRCDPISGHTALYWYRQSLGQGLEFLIYFQGNSAPDKSGLPSDRFSAERTGGSVSTLTIQRTQQEDSAVYLCASSTPDRPNEQFFGPGTRLTVL.

This chain links TRBV18 with TRBJ1-2, with 7 bases fitting TRBD1. Trimming cost V 8 bases and J 3 bases; bases outside gene matches: 9. In germline, CDR1 is KGHSH, CDR2 LQKENI. The CDR3 is made up of 14 amino acids. In nucleotides, the CDR3 is TGTGCCAGCGCCGCCCTTGACAGGGACTATGGCTACACCTTC. The encoded protein is CASAALDRDYGYTF.

The J gene is TRBJ2-7, the V gene TRBV12-3 or TRBV12-4; 12 bases agree with TRBD1. The CDR3 spans 16 residues. The V segment lost 5 bases and the J segment 5 bases; nucleotides outside the gene matches: 10. The CDR3 region is CASSTLAGTGGHEQYF. CDR3 DNA sequence: TGTGCCAGCAGTACCCTGGCCGGGACAGGGGGCCACGAGCAGTACTTC.

The chain employs TRBV6-6 and TRBJ1-5; D may be TRBD1 (5 bases). Germline values: CDR1 MNHNY, CDR2 SVGAGI (reference sequence). This CDR3 has 15 amino acids. V was pared by 4 bases and J by 4 bases, with 14 bases between. CDR3 amino acids: CASSSRGGGNQPQHF. The CDR3 DNA sequence: TGTGCCAGCAGTTCCCGGGGGGGAGGGAATCAGCCCCAGCATTTT.

The chain employs TRBV27 and TRBJ1-2; D is possibly TRBD1 (5 bases). CDR1 MNHEY and CDR2 SMNVEV come from the germline V gene (reference sequence). The germline V and J ends were trimmed by 7 bases and 5 bases, with 26 bases remaining between them. The CDR3 covers 17 residues. CDR3 nucleotide sequence: TGTGCCAGCACCCCTCGGGGGGGGTCCGGGAGTTGGTATGGCTACACCTTC. Translated: CASTPRGGSGSWYGYTF.

The chain combines TRBV9 with TRBJ2-5, with 7 bases lining up with TRBD1. V lost 0 bases and J lost 2; bases outside the gene matches: 10. CDR1 and CDR2 from the germline V gene are SGDLS and YYNGEE. This CDR3 comprises 17 residues. CDR3 in amino acids: CASSVASYPGQQETQYF. CDR3 in DNA: TGTGCCAGCAGCGTAGCCTCCTATCCGGGACAGCAAGAGACCCAGTACTTC.

The chain has TRBV7-9 and TRBJ2-1, with D perhaps matching TRBD1 (6 bases). Germline assignment: CDR1 SEHNR and CDR2 FQNEAQ (reference sequence). There are 15 residues in the CDR3. The ends were cut back, 1 base at V and 4 bases at J, with 11 bases in the middle. This chain's CDR3 is CASSLVGAEYNEQFF. In DNA, the CDR3 is TGTGCCAGCAGCTTAGTGGGGGCCGAGTACAATGAGCAGTTCTTC. The full variable domain, its missing parts supplied by reference TRBV7-9 and TRBJ2-1, is DTGVSQNPRHKITKRGQNVTFRCDPISEHNRLYWYRQTLGQGPEFLTYFQNEAQLEKSRLLSDRFSAERPKGSFSTLEIQRTEQGDSAMYLCASSLVGAEYNEQFFGPGTRLTVL.

The rearrangement links TRBV6-5 to TRBJ2-3; D might be TRBD1 or TRBD2, each matching 5 bases. This CDR3 has 13 residues. V was clipped by 6 bases and J by 14 bases, with 21 bases between them. Germline assignment: CDR1 MNHEY and CDR2 SVGAGI. The CDR3 region has the DNA TGTGCCAGCAGCGACGTCAGAGGGGCCGAGGGGTATTTT. This sequence encodes CASSDVRGAEGYF.

This chain joins TRBV24-1 and TRBJ2-5; D might be TRBD2 (6 bases). The CDR3 consists of 14 residues. Per germline, CDR1 KGHDR and CDR2 SFDVKD. Trimming took 10 bases from V and 2 from J, leaving 16 bases between them. CDR3 sequence (DNA): TGTGCCACGGCCGACGGGGACTCACAAGAGACCCAGTACTTC. Translating it yields CATADGDSQETQYF.

The chain combines TRBV5-1 with TRBJ1-6, with a tentative D call TRBD1 (5 bases). In germline, CDR1 is SGHRS, CDR2 YFSETQ. This CDR3 is 15 amino acids long. Trimming cost V 4 bases and J 5 bases, with 13 bases left between them. This CDR3 reads CASSEWDGNNSPLHF. For the CDR3, the DNA is TGCGCCAGCAGCGAATGGGACGGTAATAATTCACCCCTCCACTTT. Full variable domain (rest looked up from reference TRBV5-1 and TRBJ1-6): KAGVTQTPRYLIKTRGQQVTLSCSPISGHRSVSWYQQTPGQGLQFLFEYFSETQRNKGNFPGRFSGRQFSNSRSEMNVSTLELGDSALYLCASSEWDGNNSPLHFGNGTRLTVT.

The chain links TRBV30 to TRBJ1-5; D is ambiguous. The germline V gene has CDR1 GTSNPN and CDR2 SVGIG (reference sequence). V was clipped by 4 bases and J by 4 bases, with 17 bases between them. This CDR3 comprises 15 residues. The CDR3 DNA sequence: TGTGCCTGGACCCCGTCCGGACGTAAGAATCAGCCCCAGCATTTT. It encodes CAWTPSGRKNQPQHF.

CDR3 loop: CASSLQGLQPQHF. Here the CDR3 DNA reads TGTGCCAGCAGCTTACAAGGATTGCAGCCCCAGCATTTT. The chain joins TRBV11-2 to TRBJ1-5; D uncertain. This CDR3 has 13 amino acids. CDR1 is SGHAT and CDR2 is FQNNGV in the germline V gene. V dropped 2 bases and J dropped 7 bases, with 9 bases sitting between them.

CDR3 DNA: TGTGCCAGCAGCACCGGGACACAGGGGTATGGCTACACCTTC. Residues: CASSTGTQGYGYTF. V and J are TRBV12-3 or TRBV12-4 and TRBJ1-2; 7 nucleotides agree with TRBD1. With V trimmed by 6 bases and J by 5 bases, 9 bases remained unmatched. The CDR3 length is 14 residues.

This rearrangement joins TRBV10-2 to TRBJ2-1; 9 bases agree with TRBD2. This CDR3 contains 16 residues. V shed 2 bases and J 7 bases; nucleotides not matched to a gene: 9. The germline gives CDR1 WSHSY, CDR2 SAAADI. CDR3 amino acids: CASSEQRASGDNEQFF. The CDR3 bases are TGCGCCAGCAGTGAGCAAAGGGCTAGCGGGGATAATGAGCAGTTCTTC.

The chain is built from TRBV18 and TRBJ2-7; 7 bases map to TRBD1. The CDR3 runs to 14 residues. Germline trimming cut 5 bases from V and 1 base from J; bases unmatched to any gene: 5. CDR1 KGHSH and CDR2 LQKENI come from the germline V gene. The CDR3 is CASSNDRASYEQYF. CDR3 bases: TGTGCCAGCTCAAACGACAGGGCGTCCTACGAGCAGTACTTC.

This clonotype appeared a few times. The J gene is TRBJ2-7, the V gene TRBV3-1, with 7 bases lining up with TRBD2. Germline V gene sequence: CDR1 LGHDT, CDR2 YNNKEL (reference sequence). The CDR3 runs 15 residues. V shed 2 bases, J shed 4 bases, and the junction held 8 bases outside the gene matches. The CDR3 region is CASSQRSGLPYEQYF. The DNA for the CDR3 is TGTGCCAGCAGCCAACGGTCGGGACTACCTTACGAGCAGTACTTC.

This chain connects TRBV7-2 to TRBJ1-4, with a tentative D call TRBD1 (6 bases). The ends were cut back, 5 bases at V and 7 bases at J, with 17 bases in the middle. The CDR3 contains 15 residues. Germline assignment: CDR1 SGHTA and CDR2 FQGNSA. CDR3 coding DNA: TGTGCCAGCAGCGGGGGGCAGACAGTCCTTGAAAAACTGTTTTTT. The encoded protein is CASSGGQTVLEKLFF.